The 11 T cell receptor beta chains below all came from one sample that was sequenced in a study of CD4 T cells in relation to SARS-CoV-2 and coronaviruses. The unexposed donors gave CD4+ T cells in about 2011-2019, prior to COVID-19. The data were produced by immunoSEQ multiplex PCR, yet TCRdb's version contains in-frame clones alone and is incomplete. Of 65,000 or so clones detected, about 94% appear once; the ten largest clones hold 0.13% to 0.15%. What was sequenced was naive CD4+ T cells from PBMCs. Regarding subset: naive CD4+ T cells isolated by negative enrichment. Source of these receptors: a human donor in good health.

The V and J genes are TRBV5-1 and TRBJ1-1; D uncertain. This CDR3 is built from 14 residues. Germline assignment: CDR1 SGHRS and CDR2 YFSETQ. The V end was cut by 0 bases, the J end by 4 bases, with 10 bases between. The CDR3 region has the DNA TGCGCCAGCAGCTTGGGCGAGATCGCCACTGAAGCTTTCTTT. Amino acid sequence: CASSLGEIATEAFF.

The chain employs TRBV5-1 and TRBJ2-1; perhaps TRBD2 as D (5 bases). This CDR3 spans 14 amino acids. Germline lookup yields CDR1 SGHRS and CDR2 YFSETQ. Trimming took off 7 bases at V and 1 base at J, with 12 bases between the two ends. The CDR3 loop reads CASYSGNSYNEQFF. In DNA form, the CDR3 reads TGCGCCAGCTACAGCGGTAATTCCTACAATGAGCAGTTCTTC. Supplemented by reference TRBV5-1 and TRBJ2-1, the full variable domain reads KAGVTQTPRYLIKTRGQQVTLSCSPISGHRSVSWYQQTPGQGLQFLFEYFSETQRNKGNFPGRFSGRQFSNSRSEMNVSTLELGDSALYLCASYSGNSYNEQFFGPGTRLTVL.

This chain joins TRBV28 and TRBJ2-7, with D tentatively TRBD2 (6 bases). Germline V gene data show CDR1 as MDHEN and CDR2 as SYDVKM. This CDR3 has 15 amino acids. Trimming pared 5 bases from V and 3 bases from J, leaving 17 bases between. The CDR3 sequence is CASSPSVPLDYEQYF. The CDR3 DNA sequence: TGTGCCAGCAGTCCTAGCGTACCCCTCGACTACGAGCAGTACTTC. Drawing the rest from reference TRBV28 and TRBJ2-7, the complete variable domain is DVKVTQSSRYLVKRTGEKVFLECVQDMDHENMFWYRQDPGLGLRLIYFSYDVKMKEKGDIPEGYSVSREKKERFSLILESASTNQTSMYLCASSPSVPLDYEQYFGPGTRLTVT.

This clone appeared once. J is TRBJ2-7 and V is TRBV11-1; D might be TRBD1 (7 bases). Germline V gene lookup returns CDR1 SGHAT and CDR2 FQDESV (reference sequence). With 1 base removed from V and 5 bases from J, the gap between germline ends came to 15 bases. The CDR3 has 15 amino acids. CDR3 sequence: CASSLDRGGHHEQYF. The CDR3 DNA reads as TGTGCCAGCAGCTTAGACAGGGGAGGTCACCACGAGCAGTACTTC.

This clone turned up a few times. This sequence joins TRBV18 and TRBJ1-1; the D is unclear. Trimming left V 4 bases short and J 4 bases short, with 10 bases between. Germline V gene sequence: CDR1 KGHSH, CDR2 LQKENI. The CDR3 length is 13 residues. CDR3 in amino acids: CASSLDRSTEAFF. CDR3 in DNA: TGTGCCAGCTCACTGGATCGGTCCACTGAAGCTTTCTTT.

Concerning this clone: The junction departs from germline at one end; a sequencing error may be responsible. In DNA form, the CDR3 reads TGTGCCAGCAATTTACAGGGGGCTTCCTACGAGCAGTACTTC. This gives the protein CASNLQGASYEQYF. The rearrangement joins TRBV28 to TRBJ2-7, with 9 bases aligning to TRBD1. This CDR3 has 14 amino acids. The germline V gene encodes CDR1 MDHEN and CDR2 SYDVKM.

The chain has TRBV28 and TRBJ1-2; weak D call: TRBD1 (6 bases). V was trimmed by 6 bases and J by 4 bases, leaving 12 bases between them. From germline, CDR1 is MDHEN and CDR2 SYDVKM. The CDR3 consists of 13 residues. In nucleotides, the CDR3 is TGTGCCAGCAGAACAGGGTCGCTCTATGGCTACACCTTC. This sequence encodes CASRTGSLYGYTF.

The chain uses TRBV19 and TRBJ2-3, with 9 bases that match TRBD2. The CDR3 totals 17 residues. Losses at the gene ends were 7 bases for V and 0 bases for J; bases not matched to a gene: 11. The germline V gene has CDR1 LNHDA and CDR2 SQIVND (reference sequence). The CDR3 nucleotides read TGTGCCAGTACCCTCTCCCCCCTAGCGGGAAGCACAGATACGCAGTATTTT. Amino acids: CASTLSPLAGSTDTQYF.

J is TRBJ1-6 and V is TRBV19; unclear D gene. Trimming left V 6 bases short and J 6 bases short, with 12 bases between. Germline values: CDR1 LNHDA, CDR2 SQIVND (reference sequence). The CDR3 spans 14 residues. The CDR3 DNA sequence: TGTGCCAGTAGACACCGGGAGCTTAATTCACCCCTCCACTTT. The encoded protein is CASRHRELNSPLHF.

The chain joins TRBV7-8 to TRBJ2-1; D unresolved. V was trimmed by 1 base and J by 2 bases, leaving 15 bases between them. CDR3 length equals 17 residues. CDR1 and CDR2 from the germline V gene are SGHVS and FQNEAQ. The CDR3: CASSLGRLATAYNEQFF. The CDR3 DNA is TGTGCCAGCAGCTTAGGGAGATTGGCCACAGCCTACAATGAGCAGTTCTTC.

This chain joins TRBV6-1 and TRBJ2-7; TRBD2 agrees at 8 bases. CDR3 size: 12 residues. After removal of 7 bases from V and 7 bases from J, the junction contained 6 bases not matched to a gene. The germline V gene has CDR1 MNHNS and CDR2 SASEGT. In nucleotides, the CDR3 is TGTGCCAGCACGTCGGGCGGGAGGGAGCAGTACTTC. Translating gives CASTSGGREQYF.